A selection of T cell receptor beta chains follows, all from one sample in a study of blood T cell repertoires in COVID-19. Method: immunoSEQ multiplex PCR; TCRdb's copy keeps in-frame clones and lacks some. The table shows over 200,000 clones, with about 88% occurring only once. Sequencing was carried out using peripheral blood. Receptors originate from a man aged 40-49 years with active or convalescent COVID-19. The CDR3 runs from the conserved cysteine through the conserved F or W. D genes are given only for firm matches. Part of the rows lack a size; the others show once, few, many or a class for expanded clones.

>TRBV28|TRBD2|TRBJ2-7|NA
TGTGCCAGCAGTGAGCGGGGGCGCTCCTACGAGCAGTACTTC
CASSERGRSYEQYF
>TRBV24-1|TRBD1|TRBJ2-1|NA
TGTGCCACCAGTGAATCCGGGACAGGGGGCTACAATGAGCAGTTCTTC
CATSESGTGGYNEQFF
>TRBV28|TRBD2|TRBJ2-2|NA
TGTGCCAGCAGTTTGTCCTCTCTGGGACTACGCACCGGGGAGCTGTTTTTT
CASSLSSLGLRTGELFF
>TRBV4-2|NA|TRBJ1-2|NA
TGTGCCAGCAGCCAAGAGCAAAGCGGGGGAAGAGGCTACACCTTC
CASSQEQSGGRGYTF
>TRBV6-5|NA|TRBJ2-7|once
TGTGCCAGTGCCTCCCTCCGGACAGTTTGGGGCGAGCAGTACTTC
CASASLRTVWGEQYF
>TRBV28|NA|TRBJ1-1|NA
TGTGCCAGCAGGCGTACAGGCATGAACACTGAAGCTTTCTTT
CASRRTGMNTEAFF
>TRBV27|TRBD1|TRBJ2-7|NA
TGTGCCAGCAGTCAGGGACAGGCCGCCTACGAGCAGTACTTC
CASSQGQAAYEQYF
>TRBV7-6|NA|TRBJ2-1|NA
TGTGCCAGCAGCTACAGGGACGGGACTACGATGACGTCCTACAATGAGCAGTTCTTC
CASSYRDGTTMTSYNEQFF
>TRBV15|TRBD1|TRBJ1-4|NA
TGTGCCACCAGCAGAGCTGGGGACAGGTACGCAAAACTGTTTTTT
CATSRAGDRYAKLFF
>TRBV29-1|NA|TRBJ1-1|NA
TGCAGCGTTGAAGCGGCAGGGGTCATCCCTGAAGCTTTCTTT
CSVEAAGVIPEAFF
>TRBV6-5|NA|TRBJ2-2|once
TGTGCCAGCAAGTACGACCGGGGTCGGGCCGGGGAGCTGTTTTTT
CASKYDRGRAGELFF
>TRBV7-8|NA|TRBJ1-2|NA
TGTGCCAGCAGCTTACTACTTTTGGGCTCCGAGGGCGGCTACACCTTC
CASSLLLLGSEGGYTF
>TRBV28|NA|TRBJ1-3|NA
TGTGCCAGCAGTTTCGGGGGGACTGGAAACACCATATATTTT
CASSFGGTGNTIYF
>TRBV5-1|TRBD2|TRBJ2-1|NA
TGCGCCAGCAGCTTGGTCGGGGGGGCCAATGAGCAGTTCTTC
CASSLVGGANEQFF
>TRBV14|NA|TRBJ2-6|NA
TGTGCCAGCAGCCAAATCGTTAACAGGGAGTATGGGGCCAACGTCCTGACTTTC
CASSQIVNREYGANVLTF
>TRBV2|NA|TRBJ2-7|NA
TGTGCCAGCAGTGCGGAGGGAACGAGCGACGAGCAGTACTTC
CASSAEGTSDEQYF
>TRBV28|NA|TRBJ2-5|once
TGTGCCAGCGTTACAGGGAACCCTTACCAAGAGACCCAGTACTTC
CASVTGNPYQETQYF
>TRBV27|NA|TRBJ1-6|NA
TGTGCCAGCAGTTTACGGCGGCCTGATAATTCACCCCTCCACTTT
CASSLRRPDNSPLHF
>TRBV7-9|TRBD1|TRBJ1-5|NA
TGTGCCAGCAGCGGGACAGCAAATCAGCCCCAGCATTTT
CASSGTANQPQHF
>TRBV6-5|NA|TRBJ2-5|NA
TGTGCCAGCAGAGCTAGGACATCAGCCCAAGAGACCCAGTACTTC
CASRARTSAQETQYF